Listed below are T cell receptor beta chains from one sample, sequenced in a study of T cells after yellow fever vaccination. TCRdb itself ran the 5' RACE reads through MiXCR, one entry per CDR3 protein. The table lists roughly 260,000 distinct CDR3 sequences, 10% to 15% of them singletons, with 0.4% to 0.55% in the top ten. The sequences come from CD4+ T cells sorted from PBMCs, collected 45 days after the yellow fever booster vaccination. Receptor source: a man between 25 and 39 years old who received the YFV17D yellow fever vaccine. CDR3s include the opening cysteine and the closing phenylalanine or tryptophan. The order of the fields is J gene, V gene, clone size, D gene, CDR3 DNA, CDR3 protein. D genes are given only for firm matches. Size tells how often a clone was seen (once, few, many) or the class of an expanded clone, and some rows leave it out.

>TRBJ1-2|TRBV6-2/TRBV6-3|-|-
TGTGCCATACGGACAACCAGCGCCTCGAACTATGGCTACACCTTC
CAIRTTSASNYGYTF
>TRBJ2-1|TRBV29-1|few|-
TGCAGCGTTGACATGGCCGGGCAGGATGAGCAGTTCTTC
CSVDMAGQDEQFF
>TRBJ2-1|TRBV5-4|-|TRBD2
TGTGCCAGCAGCTCCACCGGGACTAGCGTTAGTAGGAATGAGCAGTTCTTC
CASSSTGTSVSRNEQFF
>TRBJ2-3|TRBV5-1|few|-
TGCGCCAGCAGCTTCGGCGGGGTTGACACAGATACGCAGTATTTT
CASSFGGVDTDTQYF
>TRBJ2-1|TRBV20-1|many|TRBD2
TGCAGTGCTAGTGACCCTAGCGGGAGTGGGAATGAGCAGTTCTTC
CSASDPSGSGNEQFF
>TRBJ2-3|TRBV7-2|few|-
TGTGCCAGCTCCTCCCCGGGCGTCACAGATACGCAGTATTTT
CASSSPGVTDTQYF
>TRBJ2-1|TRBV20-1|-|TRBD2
TGCAGTGCTCCCCTGGGCGGGAGCTCCTACAATGAGCAGTTCTTC
CSAPLGGSSYNEQFF
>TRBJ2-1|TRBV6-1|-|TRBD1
TGTGCCAGCAGCAACCAACCAGGGGGCCTTGAGCAGTTCTTC
CASSNQPGGLEQFF
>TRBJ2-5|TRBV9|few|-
TGTGCCAGCAGCGTCGATTCTAGGGCCGGGGAGACCCAGTACTTC
CASSVDSRAGETQYF
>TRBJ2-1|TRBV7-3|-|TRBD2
TGTGCCTTCAGTCGGAGGACTAGCGGGAGGGCCACCTACAATGAGCAGTTCTTC
CAFSRRTSGRATYNEQFF
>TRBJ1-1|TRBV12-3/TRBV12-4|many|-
-
CASSFGAGAEAFF
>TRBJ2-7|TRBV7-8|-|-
TGTGCCAGCAGCCCCGACCTAGCCCTCTACGAGCAGTACTTC
CASSPDLALYEQYF
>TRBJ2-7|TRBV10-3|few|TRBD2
TGTGCCATCAAGACTAGCGGGGCCTACGAGCAGTACTTC
CAIKTSGAYEQYF
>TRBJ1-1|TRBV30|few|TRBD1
TGTGCCGGACAGGGGTCGAACACTGAAGCTTTCTTT
CAGQGSNTEAFF
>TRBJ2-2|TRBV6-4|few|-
TGTGCCAGCAGTGACTCGGGGGGTACGAGGTCCGGGGAGCTGTTTTTT
CASSDSGGTRSGELFF
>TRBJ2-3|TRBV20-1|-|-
TGCAGTGCCCTTAGGGACTCCACAGATACGCAGTATTTT
CSALRDSTDTQYF
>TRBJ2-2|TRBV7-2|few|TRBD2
TGTGCCAGCAGCTTCCGGACTAGCGGGAGTTCGGGGGAGCTGTTTTTT
CASSFRTSGSSGELFF
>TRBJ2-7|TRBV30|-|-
TGTGCCGGGAAGCGGGCCGTTTCCTACGAGCAGTACTTC
CAGKRAVSYEQYF
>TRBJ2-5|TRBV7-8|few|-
TGTGCCAGCAGCTTAGGGTCCCTGGTGGGCGAGACCCAGTACTTC
CASSLGSLVGETQYF
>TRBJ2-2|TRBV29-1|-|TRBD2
TGCAGCGCCAGTGGGGGGGGGTTCGACACCGGGGAGCTGTTTTTT
CSASGGGFDTGELFF
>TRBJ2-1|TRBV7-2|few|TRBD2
TGTGCCAGCAGCCTCAGCGGGATTTACAATGAGCAGTTCTTC
CASSLSGIYNEQFF
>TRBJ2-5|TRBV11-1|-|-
TGTGCCAGCAGCTTACCCCTCGGTAGGGGCCTCCTGGGAGAGACCCAGTACTTC
CASSLPLGRGLLGETQYF
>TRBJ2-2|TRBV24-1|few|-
TGTGCCACCAGTGTCCGGGACACCTACCCCACCGGGGAGCTGTTTTTT
CATSVRDTYPTGELFF
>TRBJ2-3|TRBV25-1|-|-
TGTGCCAGCAGTGAACCCGGTGGAGATACGCAGTATTTT
CASSEPGGDTQYF
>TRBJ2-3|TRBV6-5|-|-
TGTGCCAGCAGTTATAGTCCGGGAGGCACAGATACGCAGTATTTT
CASSYSPGGTDTQYF
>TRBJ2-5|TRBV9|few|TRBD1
TGTGCCAGCAGCGTAGCTACAGGGGGCGTAGAGACCCAGTACTTC
CASSVATGGVETQYF
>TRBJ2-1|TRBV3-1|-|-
TGTGCCAGCAGCCAAGATTCCAGCGGCAATGAGCAGTTCTTC
CASSQDSSGNEQFF
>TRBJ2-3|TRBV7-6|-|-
TGTGCCAGCAGCATCACGTCCCGGGGATCTCTGGCCGCTGATACGCAGTATTTT
CASSITSRGSLAADTQYF
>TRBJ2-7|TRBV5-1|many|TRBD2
TGCGCCAGCAGCTTGGTCGGGACTAGCGCATCCTACGAGCAGTACTTC
CASSLVGTSASYEQYF
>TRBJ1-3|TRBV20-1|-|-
TGCAGTGCCAGACCCGTTAACCGAGGGAAAAGCTCTGGAAACACCATATATTTT
CSARPVNRGKSSGNTIYF
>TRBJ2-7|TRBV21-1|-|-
TGTGCCAGCAGCAAAGACCGGGGCGCGATACCCTACGAGCAGTACTTC
CASSKDRGAIPYEQYF
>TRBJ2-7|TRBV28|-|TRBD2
TGTGCCAGCACCCCGGGGACTAGCGGTCTCGAGCAGTACTTC
CASTPGTSGLEQYF
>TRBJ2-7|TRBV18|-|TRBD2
TGTGCCAGCTCACCCGGGACTAACTACGAGCAGTACTTC
CASSPGTNYEQYF
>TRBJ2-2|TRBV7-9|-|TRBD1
TGTGCCAGCAGCTTAGCGGGACAGGGGGCATCCGGGGAGCTGTTTTTT
CASSLAGQGASGELFF
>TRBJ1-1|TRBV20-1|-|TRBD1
TGCAGTGCGAGACAGGGGGTAAGGACTGAAGCTTTCTTT
CSARQGVRTEAFF
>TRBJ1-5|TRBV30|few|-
TGTGCCTGGAGCCAGGGAACTAGCAATCAGCCCCAGCATTTT
CAWSQGTSNQPQHF
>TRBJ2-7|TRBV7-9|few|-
TGTGCCAGCTCCAACGGGGGCAACGGGAACTACGAGCAGTACTTC
CASSNGGNGNYEQYF
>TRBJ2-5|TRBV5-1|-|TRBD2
TGCGCCAGCAGCTTCCGTACCCCCGGGACTAGCGGGAGGAATCAGGAGACCCAGTACTTC
CASSFRTPGTSGRNQETQYF
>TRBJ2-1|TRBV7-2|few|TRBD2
TGTGCCAGCAGCTTAGGGCTAGCGGCCAGCTACAATGAGCAGTTCTTC
CASSLGLAASYNEQFF
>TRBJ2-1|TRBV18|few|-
TGTGCCAGCTCACCGGAATTGGCTGAGCAGTTCTTC
CASSPELAEQFF
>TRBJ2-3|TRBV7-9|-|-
TGTGCCAGCAGCTCCCAGGGGTCCAGCACAGATACGCAGTATTTT
CASSSQGSSTDTQYF
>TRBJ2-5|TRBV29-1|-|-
TGCAGCGTTGGACATGGCAGGGGAGAGACCCAGTACTTC
CSVGHGRGETQYF
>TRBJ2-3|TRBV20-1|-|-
TGCAGTGCCCCGGGACGGAGGGCCACAGATACGCAGTATTTT
CSAPGRRATDTQYF
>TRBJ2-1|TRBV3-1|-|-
TGTGCCAGCAGCCACGTAGTGGGAGGTTACAATGAGCAGTTCTTC
CASSHVVGGYNEQFF
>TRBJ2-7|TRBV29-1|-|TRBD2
TGCAGCGTTGAAGTGCGGGGGGCCTACAACGAGCAGTACTTC
CSVEVRGAYNEQYF
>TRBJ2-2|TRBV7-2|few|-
TGTGCCAGCAGCCGCACAGGGTCGATGACCGGGGAGCTGTTTTTT
CASSRTGSMTGELFF
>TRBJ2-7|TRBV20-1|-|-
TGCAGTGCTACACAGGCGCCTTTAGACTACGAGCAGTACTTC
CSATQAPLDYEQYF
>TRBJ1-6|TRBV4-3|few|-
TGCGCCAGCAGCCAAGATCGGGGCAGGGGTAATTCACCCCTCCACTTT
CASSQDRGRGNSPLHF
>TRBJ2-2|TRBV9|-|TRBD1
TGTGCCAGCACCGTTGGCACCGGGACAGGAGGTCTTACCGGGGAGCTGTTTTTT
CASTVGTGTGGLTGELFF
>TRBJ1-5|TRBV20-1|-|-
TGCAGTGCCCTAAAGGGAGTGGGTTATAGCAATCAGCCCCAGCATTTT
CSALKGVGYSNQPQHF
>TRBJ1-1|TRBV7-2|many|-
TGTGCCAGCAGCAGACAGGTTCACATGAACACTGAAGCTTTCTTT
CASSRQVHMNTEAFF
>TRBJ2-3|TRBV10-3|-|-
TGTGCCACCGGGTCGAGTATTTTGGGGAGTGCAACAGATACGCAGTATTTT
CATGSSILGSATDTQYF